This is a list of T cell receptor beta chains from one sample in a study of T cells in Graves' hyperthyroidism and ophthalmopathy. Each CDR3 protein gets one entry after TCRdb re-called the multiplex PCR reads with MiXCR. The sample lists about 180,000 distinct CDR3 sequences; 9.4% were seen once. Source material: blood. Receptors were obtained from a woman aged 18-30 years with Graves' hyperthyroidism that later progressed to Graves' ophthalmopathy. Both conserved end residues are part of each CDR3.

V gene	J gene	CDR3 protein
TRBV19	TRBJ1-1	CASTFDGINTEAFF
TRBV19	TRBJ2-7	CASRARGRGESSYEQYF
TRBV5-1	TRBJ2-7	CASRRSTGGASYEQYF
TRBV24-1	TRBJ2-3	CATSDLGLTDTQYF
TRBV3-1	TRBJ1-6	CASSQDPGSPLHF
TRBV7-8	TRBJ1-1	CASSSDRTEAFF
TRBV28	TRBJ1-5	CASSWQGASNQPQHF
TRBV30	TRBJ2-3	CAWSTGQSTDTQYF
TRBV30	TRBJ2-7	CAWSVPRSQGIAYEQYF
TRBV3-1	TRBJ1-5	CASSQDLANQPQHF
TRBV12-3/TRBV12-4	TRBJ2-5	CASSFGRQETQYF
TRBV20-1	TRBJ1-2	CSARDLRRTNYGYTF
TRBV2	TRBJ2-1	CASRDIGNEQFF
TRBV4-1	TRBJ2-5	CASSQGWGWETQYF
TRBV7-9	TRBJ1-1	CASSPTGTGVTEAFF
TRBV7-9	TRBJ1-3	CASSPMDTIYF
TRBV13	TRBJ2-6	CASSLGGEWVTGANVLTF
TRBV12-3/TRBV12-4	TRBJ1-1	CASSRGTEAFF
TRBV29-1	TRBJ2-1	CSAEGAYYNEQFF
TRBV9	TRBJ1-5	CASNAAGNSNQPQHF
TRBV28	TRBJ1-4	CASSIFRQVNEKLFF
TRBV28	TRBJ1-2	CASSLWDRVSSNYGYTF
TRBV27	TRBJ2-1	CASRRQEGSNEQFF
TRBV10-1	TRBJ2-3	CASSGTSTDTQYF
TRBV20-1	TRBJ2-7	CSARDLYLNYEQYF
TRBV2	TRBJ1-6	CASSDYQPNNSPLHF
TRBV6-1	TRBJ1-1	CASSNSGTGATEAFF